This is a list of T cell receptor beta chains from one sample in a study of TIL therapy for anti-PD-1-resistant metastatic lung cancer. Libraries were prepared by immunoSEQ multiplex PCR; TCRdb keeps only in-frame clonotypes and omits some of them. Of about 100,000 clones listed, just over 65% are singletons. The input for sequencing was tumor tissue, taken at baseline. The receptor set was obtained from a person between 30 and 79 years old with non-small cell lung cancer. Each CDR3 is given without its conserved first and last residue. Fields, in order: clone size, D gene, V gene, J gene, CDR3 protein. The D gene is left open where the match is weak. The size entry is marked missing in some rows and otherwise reads once, few, many or a size class.

clone_size: .; d_call: .; v_call: TRBV18; j_call: TRBJ2-2; cdr3_aa: ASSPRGHEFTGELF
clone_size: few; d_call: TRBD1; v_call: TRBV7-2; j_call: TRBJ2-5; cdr3_aa: ASSSTGGTQY
clone_size: few; d_call: TRBD1; v_call: TRBV28; j_call: TRBJ2-7; cdr3_aa: ASSLGTATYEQY
clone_size: .; d_call: TRBD1; v_call: TRBV7-3; j_call: TRBJ2-7; cdr3_aa: ASSPGRGQGEYEQY
clone_size: few; d_call: .; v_call: TRBV7-2; j_call: TRBJ2-5; cdr3_aa: ASSPKETQY
clone_size: .; d_call: .; v_call: TRBV5-6; j_call: TRBJ2-3; cdr3_aa: ASSSHGQLDTQY
clone_size: .; d_call: .; v_call: TRBV7-3; j_call: TRBJ1-2; cdr3_aa: ASSPRGVDGYT
clone_size: .; d_call: .; v_call: TRBV6-5; j_call: TRBJ1-3; cdr3_aa: ASSYSAASGNTIY
clone_size: .; d_call: TRBD1; v_call: TRBV14; j_call: TRBJ2-2; cdr3_aa: ASSRRLTGGTGELF
clone_size: few; d_call: .; v_call: TRBV3-1/TRBV3-2; j_call: TRBJ2-2; cdr3_aa: ASSQAAPNTGELF
clone_size: .; d_call: TRBD2; v_call: TRBV5-4; j_call: TRBJ2-3; cdr3_aa: ASSPATSGFTDTQY
clone_size: many; d_call: TRBD1; v_call: TRBV10-2; j_call: TRBJ1-2; cdr3_aa: ASRRDREYPFNYGYT
clone_size: .; d_call: TRBD1; v_call: TRBV7-2; j_call: TRBJ1-3; cdr3_aa: ASSPWTGGPFGSGNTIY
clone_size: few; d_call: .; v_call: TRBV5-1; j_call: TRBJ2-5; cdr3_aa: ASSRQSKIEETQY
clone_size: .; d_call: .; v_call: TRBV7-9; j_call: TRBJ1-6; cdr3_aa: ASSLGDSPLH
clone_size: .; d_call: .; v_call: TRBV28; j_call: TRBJ2-7; cdr3_aa: ASSLGGTVPYEQY
clone_size: .; d_call: .; v_call: TRBV6-4; j_call: TRBJ2-2; cdr3_aa: ASSPTGRRNTGELF
clone_size: few; d_call: .; v_call: TRBV28; j_call: TRBJ1-5; cdr3_aa: ASSSGRPTGLQPQH
clone_size: .; d_call: .; v_call: TRBV7-2; j_call: TRBJ1-5; cdr3_aa: ASSSERNQPQH
clone_size: .; d_call: TRBD1; v_call: TRBV7-2; j_call: TRBJ1-1; cdr3_aa: ASSSGGGYTEAF
clone_size: .; d_call: TRBD2; v_call: TRBV20-1; j_call: TRBJ2-7; cdr3_aa: SASSSGGSYEQY
clone_size: .; d_call: .; v_call: TRBV19; j_call: TRBJ2-1; cdr3_aa: ASSILASGEQF
clone_size: .; d_call: .; v_call: TRBV9; j_call: TRBJ2-1; cdr3_aa: ASSQQASSSYNEQF
clone_size: .; d_call: .; v_call: TRBV28; j_call: TRBJ1-5; cdr3_aa: ASTSNQPQH
clone_size: .; d_call: .; v_call: TRBV29-1; j_call: TRBJ2-7; cdr3_aa: SVGGPYEQY
clone_size: .; d_call: .; v_call: TRBV29-1; j_call: TRBJ2-1; cdr3_aa: SVYSNEQF
clone_size: .; d_call: TRBD2; v_call: TRBV7-3; j_call: TRBJ2-3; cdr3_aa: ASSSSGTGEGDTQY
clone_size: many; d_call: .; v_call: TRBV15; j_call: TRBJ2-7; cdr3_aa: ATSRGGSSSYEQY
clone_size: .; d_call: .; v_call: TRBV5-4; j_call: TRBJ2-1; cdr3_aa: ASSLGNEQF
clone_size: few; d_call: TRBD2; v_call: TRBV27; j_call: TRBJ2-2; cdr3_aa: ASRFRGVTGELF
clone_size: .; d_call: .; v_call: TRBV28; j_call: TRBJ1-4; cdr3_aa: ASSASAYEKLF
clone_size: .; d_call: TRBD2; v_call: TRBV18; j_call: TRBJ2-3; cdr3_aa: ASSLGTSGGPDTQY
clone_size: few; d_call: .; v_call: TRBV27; j_call: TRBJ1-6; cdr3_aa: ASGDFAGSPLH
clone_size: .; d_call: TRBD2; v_call: TRBV28; j_call: TRBJ2-7; cdr3_aa: ASTTSGGSYEQY
clone_size: .; d_call: .; v_call: TRBV7-2; j_call: TRBJ1-2; cdr3_aa: ASSHSGVGYT
clone_size: many; d_call: .; v_call: TRBV2; j_call: TRBJ2-3; cdr3_aa: ASSEARDTQY
clone_size: .; d_call: .; v_call: TRBV27; j_call: TRBJ1-2; cdr3_aa: ASRQGWNGYT
clone_size: few; d_call: .; v_call: TRBV18; j_call: TRBJ2-7; cdr3_aa: ASSPTMGYEQY
clone_size: .; d_call: TRBD2; v_call: TRBV7-2; j_call: TRBJ2-5; cdr3_aa: ASSLSGAKETQY
clone_size: few; d_call: .; v_call: TRBV30; j_call: TRBJ2-7; cdr3_aa: AWSVDEQY
clone_size: .; d_call: .; v_call: TRBV7-2; j_call: TRBJ2-5; cdr3_aa: ASSGSKGKETQY
clone_size: once; d_call: .; v_call: TRBV19; j_call: TRBJ2-1; cdr3_aa: ASSTRTDEQF
clone_size: once; d_call: TRBD1; v_call: TRBV6-5; j_call: TRBJ2-7; cdr3_aa: ASSSRQGVSYEQY
clone_size: .; d_call: .; v_call: TRBV10-3; j_call: TRBJ1-5; cdr3_aa: AISGGGNQPQH